The entry that follows covers one TCR beta chain sequence. The sample originates from a study of blood T cell repertoires in COVID-19. Study context: Sites in the United States, Italy and Spain provided acute and convalescent COVID-19 samples. T cells, B-cell-depleted T cells, or PBMCs provided the cDNA or gDNA that served as material.

As originally analysed: It was from reference gene primer amplification that nucleated cell counts were estimated. The protocol was immunoSEQ multiplex PCR, while the TCRdb copy is restricted to in-frame clones and leaves out a portion. The V and J calls and clone size come from that table; D and trimming were worked out from the DNA. The table lists about 270,000 clones, 75% to 90% of them singletons. Trimming at V came to 1 base and at J to 3 bases, leaving 1 base not matched to a gene. This CDR3 spans 14 amino acids. Per germline, CDR1 LNHDA and CDR2 SQIVND (reference sequence). Sequencing input: peripheral blood. The V gene is TRBV19, the J gene TRBJ2-7; 9 bases are shared with TRBD1. This TCR was sampled from a woman between 70 and 85 years old with acute or convalescent COVID-19. The CDR3: CASSIGTGDYEQYF. CDR3 DNA: TGTGCCAGTAGTATAGGGACAGGGGACTACGAGCAGTACTTC.